The rows below give T cell receptor beta chains drawn from one sample of a study of chemoradiotherapy in HPV16-positive cancers. The table came from immunoSEQ multiplex PCR; TCRdb's copy has only in-frame clones and leaves some out. The sample carries some 22,000 clones, roughly 90% recorded once. The starting material was blood, obtained from a patient who underwent chemoradiotherapy. The receptor set was obtained from a human donor with HPV-associated anogenital cancer. Both conserved end residues are trimmed from each CDR3.

j_gene,v_gene,CDR3aa
TRBJ2-7,TRBV9,ASSAHVAGGDEQY
TRBJ2-5,TRBV7-2,ASSFSTSGGVETQY
TRBJ1-1,TRBV19,ASSSRTGMGVKAF
TRBJ1-3,TRBV25-1,ASGPTGTASGNTIY
TRBJ2-2,TRBV4-3,ASSQEVVNTGELF
TRBJ2-5,TRBV6-1,ASSEGLAEGRETQY
TRBJ1-5,TRBV7-2,ASSLGVGQPQH
TRBJ2-1,TRBV9,ASSSRASGGYNEQF
TRBJ2-5,TRBV20-1,SARSLETQY
TRBJ1-5,TRBV6-4,ASNRLRGNQPQH
TRBJ1-1,TRBV6-1,ASSEAWRGVREAF
TRBJ1-3,TRBV9,ASSVDRPAAGNTIY
TRBJ1-1,TRBV7-8,ASSLPGTEAF
TRBJ1-2,TRBV6-1,ASSPNIVYGYT
TRBJ1-4,TRBV2,ASSGDRSLGKLF
TRBJ2-1,TRBV11-2,ASSSLSRSYNEQF
TRBJ2-7,TRBV7-6,ASSLALAGEQY
NA,TRBV7-6,ASSLGGILEQY
TRBJ1-2,TRBV7-2,ASSLVMGLDSNYGYT
TRBJ2-7,TRBV5-6,ASSTGLYEQY
NA,TRBV10-2,ASSVGTGPYEQY
TRBJ2-3,TRBV6-4,ASSDGGGATDTQY
TRBJ2-5,TRBV5-1,ASSPVGTGYLETQY
TRBJ2-1,TRBV4-1,ASSQASGGDRGLGEQF
TRBJ2-7,TRBV2,ASSQTGASSYEQY
TRBJ2-1,TRBV5-1,ASSLGGTASSYNEQF
TRBJ2-1,TRBV7-9,ASSLDSGPTNEQF
TRBJ1-4,TRBV7-2,ASSQARTGLGKLF
TRBJ1-4,TRBV11-2,ASSAGTGNEKLF
TRBJ2-7,TRBV2,ASRTVSGGSYEQY
TRBJ2-1,TRBV14,ASSQGLAASYNEQF
TRBJ2-7,TRBV5-1,ASTSGEQY
TRBJ2-5,TRBV11-2,ASSLGPLGETQY
TRBJ2-5,TRBV7-6,ASSSRGWETQY
TRBJ1-6,TRBV6-5,ASSYTGAPLH
TRBJ1-2,TRBV27,ASSGDRGDYGYT
TRBJ2-3,TRBV9,ASSAHSVTDTQY
TRBJ1-2,TRBV7-2,ASTHFPGAANYGYT
TRBJ1-6,TRBV5-8,ASSPERQGAYNSPLH
TRBJ1-1,TRBV6-5,ASSRIGDATEAF
TRBJ2-2,TRBV19,ASSVSTSNTGELF
TRBJ2-2,TRBV30,AWSGQVQAYYTGELF
TRBJ2-7,TRBV6-1,ASSALIGTYEQY
TRBJ2-1,TRBV4-1,ASSHPKGLGVSSYNEQF
TRBJ2-2,TRBV10-3,AISEGGRELF
TRBJ2-5,TRBV9,ASSPPRPRETQY
TRBJ2-6,TRBV25-1,ASSQVGANVLT
TRBJ1-4,TRBV5-1,ASGSTGGVEKLF
TRBJ2-7,TRBV5-1,ASSVGPSLREQY
TRBJ2-2,TRBV11-2,ASSPLQGANTGELF
TRBJ2-2,TRBV4-1,ASSRQGQGTTGELF
TRBJ2-7,TRBV2,ASSGSGGGEQY
TRBJ2-3,TRBV14,ASSQEIPSGADTQY
TRBJ2-5,TRBV11-3,ASSLGGGTSQETQY
TRBJ1-2,TRBV6-6,ASSLTGDYGYT
TRBJ1-1,TRBV7-9,ASSSRRDTEAF
TRBJ1-1,TRBV7-8,ASSLAAVGTEAF
TRBJ2-2,TRBV4-3,ASSPGQATNTGELF
TRBJ2-5,TRBV6-1,ASSNRGVGETQY
TRBJ2-3,TRBV11-2,ASSFWDGVSTDTQY